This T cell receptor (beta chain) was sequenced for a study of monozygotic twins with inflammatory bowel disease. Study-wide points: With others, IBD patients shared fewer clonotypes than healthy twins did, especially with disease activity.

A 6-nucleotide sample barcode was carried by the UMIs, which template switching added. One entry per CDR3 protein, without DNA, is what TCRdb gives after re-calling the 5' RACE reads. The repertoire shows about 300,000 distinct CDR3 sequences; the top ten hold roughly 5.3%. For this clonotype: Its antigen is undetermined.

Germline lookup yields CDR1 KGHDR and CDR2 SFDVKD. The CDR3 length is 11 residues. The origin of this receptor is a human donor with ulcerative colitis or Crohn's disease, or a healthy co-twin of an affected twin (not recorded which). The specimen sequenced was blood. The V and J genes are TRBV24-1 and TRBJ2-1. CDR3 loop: CATSGYHEQFF.